This TCR beta chain was identified during a study of T cells in Graves' hyperthyroidism and ophthalmopathy. Amplified TCR beta CDR3 regions derived from RNA transcripts. An initial round of RT-PCR targeting the TCR CDR3 relied on the HTBI primer set. MiXCR was run by TCRdb on the multiplex PCR reads, yielding one entry per CDR3 protein. The repertoire consists of approximately 400,000 distinct CDR3 sequences, with approximately 12% occurring once and the leading ten covering less than 25%. General study points: By a 13 V-J model, ophthalmopathy was set apart from stable hyperthyroidism.

Germline V gene sequence: CDR1 MDHEN, CDR2 SYDVKM. This CDR3 has 14 amino acids. Trimming removed 3 bases from V and 0 bases from J, with 6 bases in between. This clonotype was picked up a small number of times. The target antigen is unknown. The chain is built from TRBV28 and TRBJ1-5; D remains unclear. Specimen: blood. The receptor was isolated from a man aged 25 to 45 with Graves' hyperthyroidism that later progressed to Graves' ophthalmopathy. For the CDR3, the DNA is TGTGCCAGCAGTTTCCAGAATAGCAATCAGCCCCAGCATTTT. Protein sequence: CASSFQNSNQPQHF.